This entry lists 31 T cell receptor beta chains sequenced from one sample in a study of shared clonotypes between healthy human individuals. TCRdb keeps only in-frame clones here, not all; method: immunoSEQ multiplex PCR. The repertoire holds 2,500,000 or so clones, over 85% seen once, with around 0.14% in the top ten. The sequenced material came from naive CD4+ T cells sorted from blood. Stated subset: CD45RA+ positively selected. Receptors originate from a man between 18 and 35 years old in good health.

The chain has TRBV5-1 and TRBJ2-7; the D gene is possibly TRBD1 (6 bases). Germline V CDR1 and CDR2: SGHRS, YFSETQ. V was trimmed by 0 bases and J by 0 bases, leaving 13 bases between them. There are 16 residues in the CDR3. The CDR3 region is CASSLDGQKSSYEQYF. CDR3 DNA sequence: TGCGCCAGCAGCTTGGACGGACAGAAAAGCTCCTACGAGCAGTACTTC.

For this clone: The same CDR3 arises from other DNA sequences in this sample as well. The chain couples TRBV7-2 to TRBJ1-3; unclear D gene. The CDR3 consists of 13 residues. Germline loops: CDR1 SGHTA, CDR2 FQGNSA. V lost 5 bases, J lost 3 bases, and 8 bases lay in between. Here the CDR3 reads CASSPGIGNTIYF. The CDR3 DNA reads as TGTGCCAGCAGCCCGGGTATTGGAAACACCATATATTTT.

The chain employs TRBV7-2 and TRBJ1-1, with D maybe TRBD1 (6 bases). Germline values: CDR1 SGHTA, CDR2 FQGNSA. The CDR3 consists of 15 residues. V was trimmed by 3 bases and J by 1 base, leaving 12 bases between them. CDR3 loop: CASSLGMGQNTEAFF. The CDR3 DNA reads as TGTGCCAGCAGCTTGGGGATGGGACAGAACACTGAAGCTTTCTTT.

The rearrangement joins TRBV5-6 to TRBJ2-3, with 7 nucleotides matching TRBD2. Unmatched junction bases numbered 15, after V lost 2 bases and J lost 0 bases. The length of the CDR3 is 19 residues. Germline CDR1 is SGHDT and CDR2 is YYEEEE. In DNA, the CDR3 is TGTGCCAGCAGCTTTCGACTAGGCGGGAGTAGGCCTAGCACAGATACGCAGTATTTT. Translation gives CASSFRLGGSRPSTDTQYF.

The chain employs TRBV30 and TRBJ1-5; TRBD1 is a possible D gene (5 bases). Trimming stripped 0 bases from V and 6 bases from J, with 12 bases between. The CDR3 has 14 amino acids. Looked up from germline, CDR1 is GTSNPN and CDR2 is SVGIG (reference sequence). CDR3: CAWSVYGGVQPQHF. Written as DNA, the CDR3 is TGTGCCTGGAGTGTATATGGGGGGGTTCAGCCCCAGCATTTT. Complete variable domain (other parts from reference TRBV30 and TRBJ1-5): SQTIHQWPATLVQPVGSPLSLECTVEGTSNPNLYWYRQAAGRGLQLLFYSVGIGQISSEVPQNLSASRPQDRQFILSSKKLLLSDSGFYLCAWSVYGGVQPQHFGDGTRLSIL.

For this clone: The sample contains more than one DNA sequence encoding this CDR3. J is TRBJ2-5 and V is TRBV10-3; D is unresolved. V dropped 4 bases and J dropped 4 bases, with 4 bases sitting between them. CDR3 length equals 11 residues. The germline CDR1 and CDR2 sequences are ENHRY and SYGVKD. This CDR3 reads CAISGGETQYF. The CDR3 bases are TGTGCCATCAGTGGGGGAGAGACCCAGTACTTC.

In DNA form, the CDR3 reads TGTGCCAGCTCCGGGACGCCGAGCTCCTACGAGCAGTACTTC. The encoded protein is CASSGTPSSYEQYF. The gene calls are TRBV5-4 and TRBJ2-7, with D possibly being TRBD1 or TRBD2 (5 bases each). There are 14 residues in the CDR3. V gave up 7 bases and J gave up 0 bases, with 14 bases separating them. The germline V gene has CDR1 SGHNT and CDR2 YYREEE (reference sequence).

The V call is TRBV19, the J call TRBJ1-2; no clear D. Trimming removed 3 bases at V and 4 bases at J, with 18 bases between. The V gene's germline CDR1 is LNHDA and CDR2 SQIVND (reference sequence). The CDR3 has 16 residues. CDR3 loop: CASSILVTRAFYGYTF. The CDR3 nucleotides are TGTGCCAGTAGTATCTTGGTCACCCGCGCCTTCTATGGCTACACCTTC.

This chain links TRBV2 with TRBJ1-4; perhaps TRBD1 as D (6 bases). The V and J ends lost 7 bases and 8 bases respectively, with 17 bases between them. This CDR3 contains 14 residues. CDR1 and CDR2 (germline): SNHLY, FYNNEI. CDR3 DNA sequence: TGTGCCAGCACAAAGGGGCAGGGGCGGGAAAAACTGTTTTTT. Protein sequence: CASTKGQGREKLFF.

This clone was detected only once. The genes are TRBV7-9 and TRBJ2-7; TRBD1 matches at 7 bases. This CDR3 is 12 amino acids long. Germline V gives CDR1 SEHNR, CDR2 FQNEAQ (reference sequence). Germline trimming cut 6 bases from V and 6 bases from J; bases unmatched to any gene: 5. The CDR3 sequence is CASSLQGIEQYF. The CDR3 coding sequence is TGTGCCAGCAGTCTACAGGGGATCGAGCAGTACTTC.

CDR3 residues: CASWDPTSLYGYTF. The CDR3 coding sequence is TGTGCCAGCTGGGACCCGACCTCCCTCTATGGCTACACCTTC. The chain is built from TRBV6-5 and TRBJ1-2, with a weak D call TRBD1 (5 bases). Germline CDR1 MNHEY, CDR2 SVGAGI. V lost 8 bases, J lost 4 bases, and 17 bases lay in between. The CDR3 covers 14 residues.

The chain's CDR3 is CASSTRGQGQPQHF. CDR3 coding DNA: TGTGCCAGTAGCACCAGGGGGCAGGGTCAGCCCCAGCATTTT. The chain is built from TRBV19 and TRBJ1-5; 8 bases align to TRBD1. The CDR3 length is 14 residues. CDR1 and CDR2 (germline): LNHDA, SQIVND (reference sequence). V dropped 6 bases and J dropped 6; count of bases not matched to a gene: 7. Drawing the rest from reference TRBV19 and TRBJ1-5, the complete variable domain is DGGITQSPKYLFRKEGQNVTLSCEQNLNHDAMYWYRQDPGQGLRLIYYSQIVNDFQKGDIAEGYSVSREKKESFPLTVTSAQKNPTAFYLCASSTRGQGQPQHFGDGTRLSIL.

J is TRBJ1-1 and V is TRBV6-5; D is unclear. V was shortened by 6 bases and J by 8 bases, with 19 bases between the two germline ends. CDR3 length: 14 residues. Germline values: CDR1 MNHEY, CDR2 SVGAGI. The CDR3 protein is CASSRTPVLSEAFF. CDR3 coding DNA: TGTGCCAGCAGCAGGACGCCAGTTTTATCGGAAGCTTTCTTT.

The chain combines TRBV10-3 with TRBJ2-1; 7 positions agree with TRBD2. Germline CDR1 and CDR2: ENHRY and SYGVKD. Trimming removed 3 bases from V and 5 bases from J; junction bases left unmatched: 4. This CDR3 is 14 amino acids long. In DNA form, the CDR3 reads TGTGCCATCAGTGACGGCGGGGGAAACAATGAGCAGTTCTTC. Residues: CAISDGGGNNEQFF.

The gene calls are TRBV18 and TRBJ1-3, with D hard to call. Germline CDR1 KGHSH, CDR2 LQKENI. CDR3 length: 17 residues. Trimming pared 3 bases from V and 0 bases from J, leaving 15 bases between. Here the CDR3 reads CASSPVWASSSGNTIYF. The CDR3 DNA reads TGTGCCAGCTCACCCGTCTGGGCGTCGAGCTCTGGAAACACCATATATTTT. Based on the CDR3 plus reference TRBV18 and TRBJ1-3, the full variable domain is NAGVMQNPRHLVRRRGQEARLRCSPMKGHSHVYWYRQLPEEGLKFMVYLQKENIIDESGMPKERFSAEFPKEGPSILRIQQVVRGDSAAYFCASSPVWASSSGNTIYFGEGSWLTVV.

V and J are TRBV30 and TRBJ1-2; D is unresolved. V lost 0 bases and J 2 bases, leaving 16 bases between the germline ends. The CDR3 runs to 16 residues. Germline loops: CDR1 GTSNPN, CDR2 SVGIG (reference sequence). CDR3 in amino acids: CAWSVLGQPANYGYTF. The CDR3 region has the DNA TGTGCCTGGAGTGTATTGGGTCAGCCCGCCAACTATGGCTACACCTTC.

The chain links TRBV2 to TRBJ2-4; 7 nucleotides agree with TRBD1. The CDR3 covers 14 residues. Germline CDR1 SNHLY, CDR2 FYNNEI. V lost 7 bases and J lost 8; bases outside the gene matches: 11. CDR3 DNA sequence: TGTGCCAGCATCGAGACAGGGTATGGGGACATTCAGTACTTC. This gives the protein CASIETGYGDIQYF.

The chain has TRBV5-1 and TRBJ2-2, with D possibly being TRBD1 (5 bases). The germline CDR1 and CDR2 sequences are SGHRS and YFSETQ. The ends were cut back, 4 bases at V and 2 bases at J, with 12 bases in the middle. The length of the CDR3 is 15 residues. CDR3 protein: CASSPQGFNTGELFF. The CDR3 nucleotides are TGCGCCAGCAGCCCGCAGGGATTCAACACCGGGGAGCTGTTTTTT.

The V and J genes are TRBV6-5 and TRBJ1-2; the D is unclear. This CDR3 region has 14 residues. The germline CDR1 and CDR2 sequences are MNHEY and SVGAGI. The germline V and J ends were trimmed by 6 bases and 0 bases, with 11 bases remaining between them. The CDR3 sequence is CASRRGHPNYGYTF. DNA for the CDR3: TGTGCCAGCAGGCGAGGTCATCCTAACTATGGCTACACCTTC.

The rearrangement links TRBV11-2 to TRBJ2-2; D possibly corresponds to TRBD1 (5 bases). The CDR3 contains 13 residues. V lost 8 bases and J lost 2, with 9 bases in between. Germline CDR1 and CDR2: SGHAT and FQNNGV. CDR3: CASRQINTGELFF. The DNA of the CDR3 is TGTGCCAGCCGACAGATAAACACCGGGGAGCTGTTTTTT.

The chain recombines TRBV19 with TRBJ2-1, with 11 bases aligning to TRBD2. The CDR3 covers 15 residues. V dropped 6 bases and J dropped 0; count of bases not matched to a gene: 1. CDR1 is LNHDA and CDR2 is SQIVND in the germline V gene (reference sequence). The chain's CDR3 is CASRGTSGSYNEQFF. The CDR3 DNA follows: TGTGCCAGTAGGGGGACTAGCGGCTCCTACAATGAGCAGTTCTTC.

Details on this clone: Distinct nucleotide sequences in the sample also encode this CDR3. V gene TRBV5-1 combines with J gene TRBJ2-2; D gene unclear. The CDR3 totals 15 residues. CDR1 is SGHRS, CDR2 YFSETQ, per germline. Trimming took off 0 bases at V and 0 bases at J, with 6 bases between the two ends. The CDR3 nucleotides are TGCGCCAGCAGCTTGGTGGCCGCGAACACCGGGGAGCTGTTTTTT. Translated: CASSLVAANTGELFF. Variable domain in full (rest from reference TRBV5-1 and TRBJ2-2): KAGVTQTPRYLIKTRGQQVTLSCSPISGHRSVSWYQQTPGQGLQFLFEYFSETQRNKGNFPGRFSGRQFSNSRSEMNVSTLELGDSALYLCASSLVAANTGELFFGEGSRLTVL.

This clone was counted once. V is TRBV5-4 and J is TRBJ2-5; 8 bases align to TRBD1. The CDR3 length is 16 residues. The J segment lost 7 bases and the V segment lost 6 bases, leaving 17 bases of the junction unmatched. The germline CDR1 and CDR2 sequences are SGHNT and YYREEE (reference sequence). The CDR3 DNA follows: TGTGCCAGCAACCCGGAGGGCAGGGGGCGATTCGTGACCCAGTACTTC. Translated, it gives CASNPEGRGRFVTQYF.

The chain combines TRBV5-6 with TRBJ2-2; TRBD2 agrees at 11 bases. The CDR3 is 16 residues long. CDR1 and CDR2 (germline): SGHDT, YYEEEE. V was pared by 1 base and J by 2 bases, with 1 base of the junction left unmatched. CDR3 DNA sequence: TGTGCCAGCAGCTTGACTAGCGGGAGAAACACCGGGGAGCTGTTTTTT. It specifies CASSLTSGRNTGELFF.

The rearrangement uses TRBV2 and TRBJ2-7; TRBD1 matches at 7 bases. The CDR3 contains 13 residues. The germline CDR1 and CDR2 sequences are SNHLY and FYNNEI. The V and J ends lost 6 bases and 6 bases, in that order; junction bases with no gene match: 8. The DNA for the CDR3 is TGTGCCAGCAGCAAGGACAGGTTTAGCGAGCAGTACTTC. As protein: CASSKDRFSEQYF.

This rearrangement joins TRBV5-1 to TRBJ1-1; the D gene is possibly TRBD1 (6 bases). V dropped 3 bases and J dropped 0 bases, with 6 bases sitting between them. The CDR3 loop spans 13 amino acids. Germline V gene sequence: CDR1 SGHRS, CDR2 YFSETQ. The CDR3 DNA follows: TGCGCCAGCAGCTGGGACATGAACACTGAAGCTTTCTTT. Translating it yields CASSWDMNTEAFF.

Worth noting for this clone: One junction end does not reproduce the germline sequence, and a read error may be involved. This chain links TRBV9 with TRBJ2-2; 11 bases are a match to TRBD2. CDR3 size: 16 residues. The germline CDR1 and CDR2 sequences are SGDLS and YYNGEE. The CDR3 region has the DNA TGTGCCAGCAGCCTCTTGACTAGCGGGAACGCCGGGGAGCTGTTTTTT. Translating it yields CASSLLTSGNAGELFF.

This clone has only one observation. The rearrangement links TRBV6-5 to TRBJ1-5; D ambiguous. Germline CDR1 is MNHEY and CDR2 is SVGAGI. This CDR3 is built from 14 residues. Trimming stripped 7 bases from V and 7 bases from J, with 17 bases between. As DNA, the CDR3 is TGTGCCAGCAACCATGGGGAGGCCAAGCAGCCCCAGCATTTT. This encodes CASNHGEAKQPQHF.

The J gene is TRBJ2-7, the V gene TRBV11-2; 7 nucleotides align to TRBD2. Trimming removed 2 bases from V and 2 bases from J; junction bases left unmatched: 12. The germline CDR1 and CDR2 sequences are SGHAT and FQNNGV. CDR3 length equals 17 residues. The CDR3 nucleotides read TGTGCCAGCAGCTTACGAGCTAGCGGAACCGCCGCCTACGAGCAGTACTTC. It is translated as CASSLRASGTAAYEQYF.

The rearrangement joins TRBV25-1 to TRBJ1-3; TRBD1 matches at 10 bases. The V gene's germline CDR1 is MGHDK and CDR2 SYGVNS. Trimming removed 3 bases from V and 3 bases from J; junction bases left unmatched: 8. The CDR3 runs 17 residues. The CDR3 loop is CASSEFLGTGVGNTIYF. In nucleotides, the CDR3 is TGTGCCAGCAGTGAGTTTCTGGGGACAGGGGTTGGAAACACCATATATTTT.

V gene TRBV10-3 combines with J gene TRBJ1-3, with 8 nucleotides matching TRBD1. The CDR3 covers 15 residues. Germline assignment: CDR1 ENHRY and CDR2 SYGVKD. J was trimmed by 4 bases and V by 2 bases; bases with no gene match: 4. As DNA, the CDR3 is TGTGCCATCAGTGAGGCAGGGGGCAGAGGAAACACCATATATTTT. It is translated as CAISEAGGRGNTIYF.